One T cell receptor (beta chain) is described in this entry. Its specific antigen is unknown. Nothing much larger sits one base from this clone, and base qualities are not available. The sample is drawn from a study of liver allograft versus peripheral blood T cells (TCRdb year 2020). Study-level background: The study compared the T cell receptor repertoires present in transplanted livers with the repertoires present in the peripheral blood of liver transplant recipients. What the work shows at the level of the full study, not this receptor alone: T cell receptor repertoires inside liver allografts were reported to be different from the repertoires detected in peripheral blood.

The sequencing machine was an Illumina MiSeq. TCRdb handled the public reads itself, with Q25 trimming in fastp and clone calling in MiXCR, and kept productive beta chains. Rows are unified per CDR3 protein, each entry keeping the most common DNA and genes. Counted in this sample were around 2,100 distinct CDR3 sequences; roughly 19% of them appeared once. About 50% of the sample is in the top ten clones. From cysteine to phenylalanine, the CDR3 is 13 amino acids long. Only the CDR3 portion is preserved as DNA: 39 bases, with reading frame beginning at the first base. As encoded in the germline V gene, CDR1 is SGDLS while CDR2 is YYNGEE. Deletion took 2 bases off V and 1 base off J, with a span of 5 bases between the germline ends.

Recombination linked TRBV9 to TRBJ2-3, with the D gene uncertain. This clonotype was obtained from a human patient who had a liver transplant. After a transplant, some of the T cells may come from the graft donor. The CDR3 amino acid sequence is: CASSVTGTDTQYF. The DNA is TGTGCCAGCAGCGTGACTGGCACAGATACGCAGTATTTT.